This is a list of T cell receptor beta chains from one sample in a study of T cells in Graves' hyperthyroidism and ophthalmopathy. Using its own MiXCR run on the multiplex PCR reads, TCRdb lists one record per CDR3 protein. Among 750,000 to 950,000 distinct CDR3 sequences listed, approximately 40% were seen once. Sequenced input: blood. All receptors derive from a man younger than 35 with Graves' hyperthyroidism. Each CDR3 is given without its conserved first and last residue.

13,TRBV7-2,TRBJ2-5,ASSPAGQGGETQY
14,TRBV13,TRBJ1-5,ASSLFTVPQNGPQH
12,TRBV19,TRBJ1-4,ASSMDRDTEKLF
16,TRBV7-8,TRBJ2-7,ASSYSMTSGISSYEQY
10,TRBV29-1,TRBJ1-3,SSSGIGNTIY
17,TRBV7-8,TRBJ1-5,ASSSRRGARGLGNQPQH
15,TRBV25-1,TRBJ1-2,ASSATGTHLTNYGYT
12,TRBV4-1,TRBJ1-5,ASSQDASAEPQH
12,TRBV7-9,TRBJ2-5,ASSPGGWQETQY
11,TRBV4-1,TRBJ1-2,ASSQDGSYGYT
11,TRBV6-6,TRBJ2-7,ASRSGQIYEQY
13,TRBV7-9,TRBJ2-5,ASSQGQGGEKTQY
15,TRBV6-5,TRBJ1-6,ASSHTPSGQGSAPLH
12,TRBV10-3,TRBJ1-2,ASSSDWANYGYT
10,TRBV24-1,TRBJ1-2,ATSDQEYGYT
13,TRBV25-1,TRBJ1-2,ASSPGTAFLYGYT
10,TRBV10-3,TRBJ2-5,AISEPSETQY
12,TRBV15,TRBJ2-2,ATSRDGQIGELF
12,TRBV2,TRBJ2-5,ASSEWDIQETQY
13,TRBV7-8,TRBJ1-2,ASSSRGDKGYGYT
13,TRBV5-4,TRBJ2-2,ASSLVNSHTGELF
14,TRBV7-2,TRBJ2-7,ASSLPPSGSSYEQY
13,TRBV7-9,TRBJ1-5,ASSWAGTPNQPQH
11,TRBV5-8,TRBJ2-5,ASSHGSNQPQY
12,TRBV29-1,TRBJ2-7,SGVPGPRAHEQY
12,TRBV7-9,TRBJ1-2,ASSLEIGTGGYT
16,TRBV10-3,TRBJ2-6,AISASPEGVSGANVLT